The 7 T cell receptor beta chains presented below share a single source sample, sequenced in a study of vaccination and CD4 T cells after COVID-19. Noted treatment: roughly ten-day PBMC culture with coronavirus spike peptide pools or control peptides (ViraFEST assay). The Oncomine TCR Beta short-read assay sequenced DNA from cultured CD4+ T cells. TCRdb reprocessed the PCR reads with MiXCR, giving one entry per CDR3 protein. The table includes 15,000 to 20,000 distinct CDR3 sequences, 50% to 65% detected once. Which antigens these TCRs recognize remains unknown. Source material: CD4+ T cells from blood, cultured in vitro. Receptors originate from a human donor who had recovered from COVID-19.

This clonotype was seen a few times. The CDR3 spells CASSDRDRQAATYEQYF. CDR3 in DNA: TGTGCCAGCAGTGACCGTGATCGACAGGCCGCGACCTACGAGCAGTACTTC. The chain is built from TRBV6-1 and TRBJ2-7, with D possibly matching TRBD1 (6 bases). The CDR3 consists of 17 residues. The ends were cut back, 3 bases at V and 2 bases at J, with 20 bases in the middle. Germline V gives CDR1 MNHNS, CDR2 SASEGT.

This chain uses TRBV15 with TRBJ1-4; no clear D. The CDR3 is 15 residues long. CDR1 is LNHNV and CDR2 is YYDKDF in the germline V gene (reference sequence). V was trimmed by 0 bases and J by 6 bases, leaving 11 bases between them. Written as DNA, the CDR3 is TGTGCCACCAGCAGAGATCGGGGTTGGGATGAAAAACTGTTTTTT. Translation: CATSRDRGWDEKLFF.

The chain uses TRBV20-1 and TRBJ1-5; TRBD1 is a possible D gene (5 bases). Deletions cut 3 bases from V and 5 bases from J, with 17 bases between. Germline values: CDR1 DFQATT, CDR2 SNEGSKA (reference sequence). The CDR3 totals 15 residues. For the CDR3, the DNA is TGCAGTGCTAGCGCCGGGACGGGTGTCGATCAGCCCCAGCATTTT. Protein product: CSASAGTGVDQPQHF.

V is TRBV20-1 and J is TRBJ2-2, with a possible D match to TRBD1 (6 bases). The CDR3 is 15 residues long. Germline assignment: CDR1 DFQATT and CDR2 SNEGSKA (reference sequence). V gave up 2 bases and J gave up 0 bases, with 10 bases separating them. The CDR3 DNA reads TGCAGTGCTAGAATGGGGGCTCCGAACACCGGGGAGCTGTTTTTT. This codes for CSARMGAPNTGELFF.

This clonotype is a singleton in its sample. CDR3 sequence reads: CASSHLRRQALNEKLFF. The CDR3 nucleotides are TGTGCCAGCAGTCACCTTCGTAGACAGGCCCTTAATGAAAAACTGTTTTTT. The J gene is TRBJ1-4, the V gene TRBV6-4; D is perhaps TRBD1 (6 bases). The CDR3 has 17 amino acids. Per the germline V gene, CDR1 is MRHNA and CDR2 is SNTAGT. Trimming took 5 bases from V and 4 from J, leaving 20 bases between them.

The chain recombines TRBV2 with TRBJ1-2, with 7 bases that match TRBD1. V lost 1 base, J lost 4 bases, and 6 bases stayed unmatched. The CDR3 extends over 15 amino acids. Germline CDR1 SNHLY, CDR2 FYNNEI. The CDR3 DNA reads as TGTGCCAGCAGTGAAGGGACAGGATGGAGCTATGGCTACACCTTC. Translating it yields CASSEGTGWSYGYTF.

The CDR3 sequence: CASTHGWAWNSPLHF. The CDR3 DNA sequence: TGTGCCAGCACCCACGGGTGGGCTTGGAATTCACCCCTCCACTTT. The chain combines TRBV12-3 or TRBV12-4 with TRBJ1-6, with D hard to call. V was shortened by 7 bases and J by 7 bases, with 17 bases between the two germline ends. This CDR3 is built from 15 residues.